The clone carrying this T cell receptor (beta chain) came up a few times. Amplified regions were TCR beta CDR3 sequences from RNA transcripts. In the first-round RT-PCR of the TCR CDR3, the HTBI primer set was used. In TCRdb, the multiplex PCR reads were re-called with MiXCR into one record per CDR3 protein. Altogether around 350,000 distinct CDR3 sequences are present, roughly 15% being singletons, with the ten largest covering roughly a fifth. CDR3 length: 15 amino acids. The germline CDR1 and CDR2 sequences are LNHDA and SQIVND (reference sequence). V was pared by 4 bases and J by 5 bases, with 8 bases of the junction left unmatched. This entry is derived from a study of T cells in Graves' hyperthyroidism and ophthalmopathy. Study-wide context: The authors collected peripheral blood at initial diagnosis, before any treatment.

Sequences were obtained from blood. The sequence derives from a woman aged 55-70 years with Graves' ophthalmopathy. This chain connects TRBV19 to TRBJ1-2, with 9 bases that match TRBD1. The CDR3 DNA reads as TGTGCCAGTAGTACCCCACAGGGGGCTCATTATGGCTACACCTTC. It specifies CASSTPQGAHYGYTF.